This record covers a single T cell receptor (beta chain). Other nucleotide sequences from this sample produce the same CDR3. The sample originates from a study of blood T cell repertoires in COVID-19. Overall study: The origin of the acute and convalescent COVID-19 samples was the United States, Italy and Spain. Sources were T cells, B-cell-depleted T cells, or PBMCs; the material itself was cDNA or gDNA.

As originally analysed: Amplification of reference gene primers provided the estimated nucleated cell counts. The data were produced by immunoSEQ multiplex PCR, yet TCRdb's version contains in-frame clones alone and is incomplete. V and J calls plus clone size are reproduced from that table; the DNA served to infer D and trimming. This sample carries 200,000 or so clones, roughly 80% of them seen once, and the ten largest clones take roughly 17%. The receptor was derived from a man between 60 and 70 years old with active or convalescent COVID-19. The material sequenced was peripheral blood.

CDR3 amino acids: CASSLVRGYEQYF. CDR3 DNA: TGTGCCAGCAGCTTAGTTAGAGGATACGAGCAGTACTTC. This rearrangement joins TRBV7-8 to TRBJ2-7; D is uncertain. This CDR3 region has 13 residues. V was clipped by 1 base and J by 4 bases, with 8 bases between them. Germline CDR1 is SGHVS and CDR2 is FQNEAQ.